A selection of T cell receptor beta chains follows, all from one sample in a study of T cell responses to AZD1222 COVID-19 vaccine. The assay was immunoSEQ multiplex PCR, and TCRdb's table has in-frame clones only and misses some. The profile covers some 81,000 clones, with 85% to 90% appearing a single time and roughly 5.6% taken by the ten largest. Source: peripheral blood, taken 28 days after the second AZD1222 dose. These TCRs come from an adult who received the AZD1222 COVID-19 vaccine. The CDR3 runs from the conserved cysteine through the conserved F or W. The D gene is left open where the match is weak. Size values are once, few and many counts, or a class for expanded clones, and some rows have none.

j_gene: TRBJ2-3
d_gene: NA
abundance: NA
v_gene: TRBV19
CDR3nt: TGTGCCAGTAGTATCGGTGGGTCCACAGATACGCAGTATTTT
CDR3aa: CASSIGGSTDTQYF

j_gene: TRBJ1-2
d_gene: NA
abundance: NA
v_gene: TRBV7-9
CDR3nt: TGTGCCAGCAGCTTGGTTACCCCTGGCTATGGCTACACCTTC
CDR3aa: CASSLVTPGYGYTF

j_gene: TRBJ2-6
d_gene: TRBD2
abundance: NA
v_gene: TRBV5-1
CDR3nt: TGCGCCAGCAGCCCACGGGGGGGGCCAGGGGCCAACGTCCTGACTTTC
CDR3aa: CASSPRGGPGANVLTF

j_gene: TRBJ1-2
d_gene: NA
abundance: NA
v_gene: TRBV27
CDR3nt: TGTGCCAGCAGTTTTAATGGGAATTATGGCTACACCTTC
CDR3aa: CASSFNGNYGYTF

j_gene: TRBJ1-5
d_gene: TRBD1
abundance: NA
v_gene: TRBV7-9
CDR3nt: TGTGCCAGCAGCCAGACAGGGGTGATTGGCAATCAGCCCCAGCATTTT
CDR3aa: CASSQTGVIGNQPQHF

j_gene: TRBJ1-1
d_gene: NA
abundance: NA
v_gene: TRBV30
CDR3nt: TGTGCCTGGAGTGCCCGGACTGAAGCTTTCTTT
CDR3aa: CAWSARTEAFF

j_gene: TRBJ1-2
d_gene: TRBD1
abundance: NA
v_gene: TRBV5-5
CDR3nt: TGTGCCAGCACCTCGGGGACAGGGGGCGAGGATGGCTACACCTTC
CDR3aa: CASTSGTGGEDGYTF

j_gene: TRBJ2-1
d_gene: NA
abundance: NA
v_gene: TRBV6-5
CDR3nt: TGTGCCAGCAAAGGCTGGCGCCCTGGGGTGGATGAGCAGTTCTTC
CDR3aa: CASKGWRPGVDEQFF

j_gene: TRBJ2-7
d_gene: NA
abundance: NA
v_gene: TRBV13
CDR3nt: TGTGCCAGCAGCTTAGGGCAGGGTGCGGCCGAGCAGTACTTC
CDR3aa: CASSLGQGAAEQYF

j_gene: TRBJ2-7
d_gene: NA
abundance: NA
v_gene: TRBV9
CDR3nt: TGTGCCAGCAGCGCTTCCAGGTCAACCTACGAGCAGTACTTC
CDR3aa: CASSASRSTYEQYF

j_gene: TRBJ2-7
d_gene: NA
abundance: once
v_gene: TRBV28
CDR3nt: TGTGCCAGCAGGCAGAATGGTTACGAGCAGTACTTC
CDR3aa: CASRQNGYEQYF

j_gene: TRBJ1-2
d_gene: NA
abundance: NA
v_gene: TRBV7-9
CDR3nt: TGTGCCAGCAGCTTCGGACATCCTACTAACTATGGCTACACCTTC
CDR3aa: CASSFGHPTNYGYTF

j_gene: TRBJ2-1
d_gene: NA
abundance: NA
v_gene: TRBV18
CDR3nt: TGTGCCAGCTCACGGGCCGAACTCTACAATGAGCAGTTCTTC
CDR3aa: CASSRAELYNEQFF

j_gene: TRBJ1-5
d_gene: TRBD1
abundance: NA
v_gene: TRBV2
CDR3nt: TGTGCCAGCAGTAACAGGGGTAGCAATCAGCCCCAGCATTTT
CDR3aa: CASSNRGSNQPQHF

j_gene: TRBJ2-1
d_gene: TRBD2
abundance: once
v_gene: TRBV5-4
CDR3nt: TGTGCCAGCAGCAGACTAGCGGGGGGACTTTACAATGAGCAGTTCTTC
CDR3aa: CASSRLAGGLYNEQFF

j_gene: TRBJ1-5
d_gene: NA
abundance: NA
v_gene: TRBV18
CDR3nt: TGTGCCAGCTCACAAGGGGGGGGCAATCAGCCCCAGCATTTT
CDR3aa: CASSQGGGNQPQHF

j_gene: TRBJ2-3
d_gene: NA
abundance: NA
v_gene: TRBV24-1
CDR3nt: TGTGCCACCCAGGGCCGCACAGATACGCAGTATTTT
CDR3aa: CATQGRTDTQYF

j_gene: TRBJ1-1
d_gene: NA
abundance: NA
v_gene: TRBV9
CDR3nt: TGTGCCAGCAGCGAAGGGCTGGACACTGAAGCTTTCTTT
CDR3aa: CASSEGLDTEAFF

j_gene: TRBJ1-2
d_gene: NA
abundance: NA
v_gene: TRBV19
CDR3nt: TGTGCCAGTACGGGGGGCTCCGACTATGGCTACACCTTC
CDR3aa: CASTGGSDYGYTF

j_gene: TRBJ2-5
d_gene: TRBD1
abundance: NA
v_gene: TRBV2
CDR3nt: TGTGCCAGCAGTACGGACAGGGGGCGAGAGACCCAGTACTTC
CDR3aa: CASSTDRGRETQYF

j_gene: TRBJ2-7
d_gene: NA
abundance: NA
v_gene: TRBV28
CDR3nt: TGTGCCAGCAGTTGGGACACCGAGCAGTACTTC
CDR3aa: CASSWDTEQYF

j_gene: TRBJ1-1
d_gene: NA
abundance: NA
v_gene: TRBV6-1
CDR3nt: TGTGCCAGCAGTGACAGGGGAACTGAAGCTTTCTTT
CDR3aa: CASSDRGTEAFF

j_gene: TRBJ2-6
d_gene: TRBD1
abundance: NA
v_gene: TRBV5-1
CDR3nt: TGCGCCAGCGCACAGGGGTCCGGGGCCAACGTCCTGACTTTC
CDR3aa: CASAQGSGANVLTF

j_gene: TRBJ1-1
d_gene: NA
abundance: NA
v_gene: TRBV19
CDR3nt: TGTGCCAGTAGCGGACACTTGAACACTGAAGCTTTCTTT
CDR3aa: CASSGHLNTEAFF

j_gene: TRBJ1-1
d_gene: NA
abundance: NA
v_gene: TRBV7-2
CDR3nt: TGTGCCAGCAGCCCCCGGGGGGGGTTTAATGAAGCTTTCTTT
CDR3aa: CASSPRGGFNEAFF

j_gene: TRBJ1-1
d_gene: NA
abundance: NA
v_gene: TRBV5-1
CDR3nt: TGCGCCAGCATAGGGGGCACTGAAGCTTTCTTT
CDR3aa: CASIGGTEAFF

j_gene: TRBJ1-1
d_gene: NA
abundance: NA
v_gene: TRBV21-1
CDR3nt: TGTGCCAGCAGCAAAGGGGGGCCCAGCGGGGGTCAGGGAGCTTCGGGGACCATGAACACTGAAGCTTTCTTT
CDR3aa: CASSKGGPSGGQGASGTMNTEAFF

j_gene: TRBJ2-3
d_gene: NA
abundance: NA
v_gene: TRBV24-1
CDR3nt: TGTGCCACCAGTCCCGGGGGAGGCACAGATACGCAGTATTTT
CDR3aa: CATSPGGGTDTQYF

j_gene: TRBJ2-3
d_gene: NA
abundance: NA
v_gene: TRBV5-1
CDR3nt: TGCGCCAGCAGCTTGACAGGGGGGGCAGATACGCAGTATTTT
CDR3aa: CASSLTGGADTQYF

j_gene: TRBJ2-1
d_gene: TRBD2
abundance: NA
v_gene: TRBV4-1
CDR3nt: TGCGCCAGCAGCCAGGGCCTAGCGGGGGCTCTCAATGAGCAGTTCTTC
CDR3aa: CASSQGLAGALNEQFF

j_gene: TRBJ1-2
d_gene: NA
abundance: NA
v_gene: TRBV29-1
CDR3nt: TGCAGCGTTGAGGATATCAGACCCCCCGCTAACTATGGCTACACCTTC
CDR3aa: CSVEDIRPPANYGYTF

j_gene: TRBJ2-7
d_gene: TRBD2
abundance: NA
v_gene: TRBV19
CDR3nt: TGTGCCAGTAGTATGGGGACTAGCGGGACGATCTCCTACGAGCAGTACTTC
CDR3aa: CASSMGTSGTISYEQYF

j_gene: TRBJ2-1
d_gene: TRBD2
abundance: NA
v_gene: TRBV4-1
CDR3nt: TGCGCCAGCAGCCAAGGTGGTAGCGGGAGAATCAATGAGCAGTTCTTC
CDR3aa: CASSQGGSGRINEQFF

j_gene: TRBJ2-6
d_gene: NA
abundance: once
v_gene: TRBV19
CDR3nt: TGTGCCAGTAGTGATAGGGGGTCAGGGGCCAACGTCCTGACTTTC
CDR3aa: CASSDRGSGANVLTF

j_gene: TRBJ1-1
d_gene: NA
abundance: NA
v_gene: TRBV5-4
CDR3nt: TGTGCCAGCAGCTCCGACTCCAGAGTGGAAGCTTTCTTT
CDR3aa: CASSSDSRVEAFF

j_gene: TRBJ1-6
d_gene: NA
abundance: many
v_gene: TRBV4-3
CDR3nt: TGCGCCAGCAGCCAAGAGGCAGGGCTAAAAGGACTCCACTTT
CDR3aa: CASSQEAGLKGLHF

j_gene: TRBJ2-5
d_gene: NA
abundance: NA
v_gene: TRBV7-3
CDR3nt: TGTGCCAGCAGCTCCGGGCCGGGGGAGACCCAGTACTTC
CDR3aa: CASSSGPGETQYF

j_gene: TRBJ1-5
d_gene: NA
abundance: NA
v_gene: TRBV28
CDR3nt: TGTGCCAGCACCCTGGACGGGAACAATCAGCCCCAGCATTTT
CDR3aa: CASTLDGNNQPQHF

j_gene: TRBJ2-5
d_gene: NA
abundance: few
v_gene: TRBV28
CDR3nt: TGTGCCAGCAGTCCGGGACACCTACAAGAGACCCAGTACTTC
CDR3aa: CASSPGHLQETQYF

j_gene: TRBJ2-1
d_gene: NA
abundance: NA
v_gene: TRBV3-1/TRBV3-2
CDR3nt: TGTGCCAGCAGCCAAGGGACACCGCCTGAGCAGTTCTTC
CDR3aa: CASSQGTPPEQFF

j_gene: TRBJ1-1
d_gene: NA
abundance: NA
v_gene: TRBV6-5
CDR3nt: TGTGCCAGCAGTTACAGGTTGGAGAGATTGAACACTGAAGCTTTCTTT
CDR3aa: CASSYRLERLNTEAFF

j_gene: TRBJ2-7
d_gene: NA
abundance: NA
v_gene: TRBV7-2
CDR3nt: TGTGCCAGCAGCGCAGAGACAGGCCCACGGGAGCAGTACTTC
CDR3aa: CASSAETGPREQYF

j_gene: TRBJ1-6
d_gene: NA
abundance: NA
v_gene: TRBV27
CDR3nt: TGTGCCAGCAGTCCGACCCTCGTTAGGGATTCACCCCTCCACTTT
CDR3aa: CASSPTLVRDSPLHF

j_gene: TRBJ1-5
d_gene: NA
abundance: NA
v_gene: TRBV3-1/TRBV3-2
CDR3nt: TGTGCCAGCAGCCAAGATACAGTTATCAATCAGCCCCAGCATTTT
CDR3aa: CASSQDTVINQPQHF

j_gene: TRBJ1-3
d_gene: TRBD1
abundance: NA
v_gene: TRBV7-2
CDR3nt: TGTGCCAGCAGGGTTGACAGGGAGACTGGAAACACCATATATTTT
CDR3aa: CASRVDRETGNTIYF

j_gene: TRBJ2-5
d_gene: TRBD1
abundance: NA
v_gene: TRBV28
CDR3nt: TGTGCCAGCAGGGCAGGGGGTAGCGACAGTGAGACCCAGTACTTC
CDR3aa: CASRAGGSDSETQYF

j_gene: TRBJ2-7
d_gene: TRBD2
abundance: NA
v_gene: TRBV6-2/TRBV6-3
CDR3nt: TGTGCCAGCAGTTACGCCCGACTAGCGGGGGCCTACGAGCAGTACTTC
CDR3aa: CASSYARLAGAYEQYF

j_gene: TRBJ2-1
d_gene: TRBD1
abundance: few
v_gene: TRBV7-9
CDR3nt: TGTGCCAGCAGCCGGGGACAGGGGGGATACAATGAGCAGTTCTTC
CDR3aa: CASSRGQGGYNEQFF

j_gene: TRBJ2-7
d_gene: TRBD2
abundance: NA
v_gene: TRBV7-9
CDR3nt: TGTGCCAGCAGTTTCGGACTAGCGGGCTCCTACGAGCAGTACTTC
CDR3aa: CASSFGLAGSYEQYF

j_gene: TRBJ2-1
d_gene: NA
abundance: NA
v_gene: TRBV10-3
CDR3nt: TGTGCCATCAAAACAGGGCCCGATGAGCAGTTCTTC
CDR3aa: CAIKTGPDEQFF

j_gene: TRBJ2-2
d_gene: NA
abundance: NA
v_gene: TRBV7-9
CDR3nt: TGTGCCAGCAGCAACCCCCCCCCTAGGACCGGGGAGCTGTTTTTT
CDR3aa: CASSNPPPRTGELFF

j_gene: TRBJ2-1
d_gene: NA
abundance: NA
v_gene: TRBV19
CDR3nt: TGTGCCAGTAGTTTCGGTAGGTATGAACGGCAGTTCTTC
CDR3aa: CASSFGRYERQFF

j_gene: TRBJ2-1
d_gene: TRBD2
abundance: NA
v_gene: TRBV11-3
CDR3nt: TGTGCCAGCAGCTTAGGACTAGCCACTTTCAATGAGCAGTTCTTC
CDR3aa: CASSLGLATFNEQFF

j_gene: TRBJ2-3
d_gene: TRBD1
abundance: many
v_gene: TRBV6-6
CDR3nt: TGTGCCAGCAGTTACCGGACAGGGAGATCAGATACGCAGTATTTT
CDR3aa: CASSYRTGRSDTQYF

j_gene: TRBJ1-1
d_gene: NA
abundance: NA
v_gene: TRBV5-4
CDR3nt: TGTGCCAGTTATCGGAGGGGAGAGATGAACACTGAAGCTTTCTTT
CDR3aa: CASYRRGEMNTEAFF

j_gene: TRBJ2-7
d_gene: NA
abundance: NA
v_gene: TRBV28
CDR3nt: TGTGCCAGCAGTCCCCCCCCGTACGGCTCCTACGAGCAGTACTTC
CDR3aa: CASSPPPYGSYEQYF

j_gene: TRBJ1-1
d_gene: NA
abundance: NA
v_gene: TRBV7-8
CDR3nt: TGTGCCAGCAGCGGTGGGAGACGCACTGAAGCTTTCTTT
CDR3aa: CASSGGRRTEAFF

j_gene: TRBJ1-4
d_gene: TRBD1
abundance: NA
v_gene: TRBV9
CDR3nt: TGTGCCAGCAGCTCCATGGACAGGGGCGGGGAAAAACTGTTTTTT
CDR3aa: CASSSMDRGGEKLFF

j_gene: TRBJ1-2
d_gene: TRBD1
abundance: once
v_gene: TRBV2
CDR3nt: TGTGCCAGCAACATTGACAGGGAACGACGCTTTGGTGACTATGGCTACACCTTC
CDR3aa: CASNIDRERRFGDYGYTF

j_gene: TRBJ1-2
d_gene: TRBD1
abundance: NA
v_gene: TRBV19
CDR3nt: TGTGCCAGTAGTCCCCCTCAGGGGGCCTTTGGCTACACCTTC
CDR3aa: CASSPPQGAFGYTF